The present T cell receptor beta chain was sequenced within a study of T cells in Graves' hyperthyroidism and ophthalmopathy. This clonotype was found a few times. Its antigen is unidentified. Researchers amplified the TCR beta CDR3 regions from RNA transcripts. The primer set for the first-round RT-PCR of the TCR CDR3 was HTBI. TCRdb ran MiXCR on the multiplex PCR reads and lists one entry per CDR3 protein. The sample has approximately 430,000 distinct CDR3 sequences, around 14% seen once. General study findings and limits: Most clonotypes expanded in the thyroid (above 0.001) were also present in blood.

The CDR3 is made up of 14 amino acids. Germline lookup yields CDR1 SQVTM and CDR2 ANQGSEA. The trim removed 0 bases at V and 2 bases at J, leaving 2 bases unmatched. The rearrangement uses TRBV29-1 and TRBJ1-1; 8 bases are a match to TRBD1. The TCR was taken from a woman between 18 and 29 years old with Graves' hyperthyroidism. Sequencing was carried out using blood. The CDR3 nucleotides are TGCAGCGTTGAAGATGCAGGGGGCAACACTGAAGCTTTCTTT. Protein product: CSVEDAGGNTEAFF.